Shown below are 5 T cell receptor beta chains from a single sample sequenced in a study of cytomegalovirus exposure and HLA in healthy donors (dated by TCRdb to 2015 to 2018). The library was built by means of the immunoSEQ multiplex PCR assay. A mixture of 60 forward primers for TCR Vbeta segments and 13 reverse primers for TCR Jbeta segments was used in the multiplex PCR. TCRdb re-hosts the immuneACCESS table, in-frame sequences only. Its copies lack some clones; in the studies checked, an unresolved V gene accounts for under half of them, and the cause for the rest is not known. This sample comprises fewer than 250,000 clones, 76% of them detected only once. Jointly, the top ten make up approximately 0.6% of the sample. Material for sequencing was PBMCs. Receptor source: a man aged 18 to 30 in good health and CMV-seronegative.

This rearrangement joins TRBV28 to TRBJ2-6; D uncertain. Germline V CDR1 and CDR2: MDHEN, SYDVKM. This CDR3 has 17 residues. V was shortened by 4 bases and J by 0 bases, with 13 bases between the two germline ends. The CDR3 sequence is CASSSLGSYSGANVLTF. CDR3 sequence (DNA): TGTGCCAGCAGTTCCCTCGGGTCGTACTCTGGGGCCAACGTCCTGACTTTC.

This chain connects TRBV19 to TRBJ2-3; 12 bases match TRBD2. The CDR3 spans 15 residues. V was clipped by 6 bases and J by 7 bases; unmatched bases: 8. CDR1 LNHDA and CDR2 SQIVND come from the germline V gene (reference sequence). The CDR3 spells CASRVGLAGINTQYF. As DNA, the CDR3 is TGTGCCAGTAGGGTCGGACTAGCGGGAATCAATACGCAGTATTTT. Full variable domain (remainder filled in from reference TRBV19 and TRBJ2-3): DGGITQSPKYLFRKEGQNVTLSCEQNLNHDAMYWYRQDPGQGLRLIYYSQIVNDFQKGDIAEGYSVSREKKESFPLTVTSAQKNPTAFYLCASRVGLAGINTQYFGPGTRLTVL.

The V gene is TRBV7-3, the J gene TRBJ2-1; 9 nucleotides agree with TRBD2. The germline V gene has CDR1 SGHTA and CDR2 FQGTGA. V lost 3 bases to trimming and J lost 3 bases; unmatched junction nucleotides: 0. The CDR3 contains 14 residues. The CDR3 region is CASSFSGSYNEQFF. CDR3 sequence (DNA): TGTGCCAGCAGCTTTAGCGGGAGCTACAATGAGCAGTTCTTC.

The genes are TRBV28 and TRBJ2-6, with TRBD1 matching 7 bases. The CDR3 consists of 15 residues. The germline V gene encodes CDR1 MDHEN and CDR2 SYDVKM. The V segment lost 9 bases and the J segment 1 base; nucleotides outside the gene matches: 6. Here the CDR3 reads CASSEGASGANVLTF. The CDR3 DNA is TGTGCCAGTTCTGAGGGGGCGTCTGGGGCCAACGTCCTGACTTTC.

The chain joins TRBV10-3 to TRBJ2-2, with TRBD2 matching over 8 bases. The CDR3 totals 16 residues. Germline CDR1 ENHRY, CDR2 SYGVKD. CDR3 region: CAVPFAGGTNTGELFF. CDR3 nucleotides: TGTGCTGTCCCCTTCGCGGGGGGCACGAACACCGGGGAGCTGTTTTTT.